The sequence of this T cell receptor (beta chain) was determined in a study of cytomegalovirus exposure and HLA in healthy donors. CDR3 size: 14 residues. Germline V gene sequence: CDR1 LNHNV, CDR2 YYDKDF (reference sequence). Findings of the study overall: Investigators reported 150 to 200 TCR beta chains as tied to cytomegalovirus. Later analysis associated a missense DCLRE1C variant with TCR beta V- and J-gene trimming.

Concerning this clone: What it binds is not known.

Researchers ran the PCR with 60 Vbeta and 13 Jbeta primers. Data came from immunoSEQ multiplex PCR; TCRdb stores just in-frame clones and leaves some out. The data show tens of thousands of clones, about 79% seen once. Sequenced input: PBMCs. This sequence joins TRBV15 and TRBJ1-2, with a tentative D call TRBD1 (5 bases). The sequence derives from a man aged 40-49 years in good health and CMV-seronegative. CDR3 nucleotide sequence: TGTGCAACTAACTCGGGGGATACTAACTATGGCTACACCTTC. This codes for CATNSGDTNYGYTF.